This T cell receptor (beta chain) came from a study of CD8 T cells in Susac syndrome. V gave up 7 bases and J gave up 4 bases, with 17 bases separating them. The CDR3 loop spans 15 amino acids. Germline lookup yields CDR1 LNHDA and CDR2 SQIVND (reference sequence). This clonotype appeared once. Its specificity is unknown. cDNA came from roughly 0.47 to 1 ug RNA primed by random hexamers. The amplification used immunoSEQ multiplex PCR on TCR beta CDR3; it spanned 54 Vbeta and 13 Jbeta. MiXCR was run by TCRdb on the immunoSEQ multiplex PCR reads, yielding one entry per CDR3 protein. The sample holds some 300,000 distinct CDR3 sequences, 75% to 90% seen once. Overall study results and limits: It was acknowledged in the study that its TCR sequencing and HLA analysis involved a relatively small number of individuals.

Sequencing of TCR beta was undertaken in CD8+ and CD4+ T cells derived from blood. Treatment-naive patients with stable or active relapsing-remitting disease were the multiple sclerosis controls. The chain employs TRBV19 and TRBJ2-1, with a tentative D call TRBD2 (7 bases). The TCR comes from a human donor with multiple sclerosis. Sequences were obtained from CD8+ T cells from PBMCs. CDR3 DNA sequence: TGTGCCAGTACCCCTGCGGGGGCGACTTACAATGAGCAGTTCTTC. Its protein is CASTPAGATYNEQFF.